This is a list of T cell receptor beta chains from one sample in a study of T-cell memory formation after mild COVID-19. Via MiXCR, TCRdb re-called the 5' RACE reads, giving one row per CDR3 protein. The sample carries hundreds of thousands of distinct CDR3 sequences, around 17% recorded once. Sequencing was performed on PBMCs or a T cell subset sorted from them (not recorded which). These receptor sequences come from an adult woman who had mild COVID-19 (a few samples of this study predate the infection). Cell type and time point are not known. Each CDR3 is given with its conserved first and last residue.

TRBV3-1	CASSPEGATGELFF
TRBV7-2	CASSPTGGAPADTQYF
TRBV7-6	CASSLTRDRAAYEQYF
TRBV5-6	CASSLMGQAFF
TRBV9	CASSVGGRDNSPLHF
TRBV9	CASSVEGASFSDTQYF
TRBV30	CAWMMSSYNEQFF
TRBV7-6	CASSLTGPLRKQYF
TRBV15	CATSSQKGGSYTEQFF
TRBV4-2	CASSLPGGGVRNEKLFF
TRBV4-1	CASSRLQGAGRGYTF
TRBV20-1	CSARDPPGGYNEQFF
TRBV11-3	CASIQGKRTGELFF
TRBV7-9	CASSLEAGANTEAFF
TRBV7-3	CASSLTGQGAYNEQFF
TRBV15	CATSLGGVGAGNTIYF
TRBV6-6	CASSYLMDSNQPQHF
TRBV2	CASSEVGAGTQYF
TRBV4-1	CASSQESQLRTEAFF
TRBV4-1	CASSQGWTSGGFGYNEQFF
TRBV5-4	CASSRYRGLATEAFF
TRBV9	CASSPKQRSTIYF
TRBV29-1	CSVLRADAEGAQYF
TRBV12-3/TRBV12-4	CARSLISTGVGQPQHF
TRBV12-3/TRBV12-4	CASSAGPRSEQYF
TRBV15	CATSRDHGARPQHF
TRBV20-1	CSARAVGGGVFEFF
TRBV3-1	CASSQDEARYYEQYF
TRBV12-3/TRBV12-4	CASSLASGGIHEQFF
TRBV6-1	CASSEMAGGTEAFF
TRBV7-9	CASSFLDRGPNEKLFF
TRBV15	CATSKAIPTGANVLTF
TRBV5-1	CASSSDRASYEQYF
TRBV21-1	CASIYRGRTGELFF
TRBV3-1	CASSQGAGNTEAFF
TRBV5-1	CASSSGQGANEKLFF
TRBV12-3/TRBV12-4	CASSLDVQPQHF
TRBV6-5	CASSYQPGLNTEAFF
TRBV30	CAWRTPGSGYTF
TRBV5-1	CASSSGNPRGAFF
TRBV7-3	CASSLSGETSYEQYF